This T cell receptor beta chain was profiled in a study of blood T cell repertoires in COVID-19. At the level of the study: COVID-19 samples, acute and convalescent, were from the United States, Italy and Spain. PBMCs, B-cell-depleted T cells, or T cells provided the cDNA or gDNA that made up the material.

Unmatched junction bases numbered 9, after V lost 7 bases and J lost 8 bases. This CDR3 has 14 amino acids. Germline assignment: CDR1 MNHEY and CDR2 SMNVEV (reference sequence). Generated by immunoSEQ multiplex PCR, the TCRdb table keeps only in-frame clones and is missing some. The repertoire holds some 240,000 clones, with 80% as singletons. This clone has just one count. The chain links TRBV27 to TRBJ2-1; the match to TRBD2 covers 9 bases. The sequenced sample consisted of peripheral blood. This TCR was recovered from a woman between 65 and 79 years old with acute or convalescent COVID-19. This CDR3 is CASNQRGVSDEQFF. CDR3 nucleotide sequence: TGTGCCAGCAACCAGCGGGGGGTGAGCGATGAGCAGTTCTTC.